Shown below are 10 T cell receptor beta chains from a single sample sequenced in a study of blood T cell repertoires in COVID-19. Sequenced by immunoSEQ multiplex PCR; TCRdb stores in-frame clones only, minus some. Found here are some 210,000 clones, approximately 90% of them singletons; the top ten hold around 0.84%. Sequenced: peripheral blood. The receptors were sampled from a man aged 55 to 70 with COVID-19, enrolled during active disease.

The J gene is TRBJ2-3, the V gene TRBV6-2 or TRBV6-3, with a weak D call TRBD2 (5 bases). The ends were cut back, 3 bases at V and 8 bases at J, with 9 bases in the middle. Germline V gene lookup returns CDR1 MNHEY and CDR2 SVGEGT. This CDR3 spans 12 amino acids. The CDR3 sequence is CASSYGEGTQYF. The CDR3 region has the DNA TGTGCCAGCAGTTATGGTGAGGGTACGCAGTATTTT.

CDR3 nucleotide sequence: TGTGCCAGCAGCCTCGTGGGGGGGGAACAGCCCCAGCATTTT. Protein: CASSLVGGEQPQHF. The gene calls are TRBV7-8 and TRBJ1-5; a weak D match, TRBD1 (5 bases). The CDR3 covers 14 residues. Germline V lookup: CDR1 SGHVS, CDR2 FQNEAQ. With 5 bases removed from V and 7 bases from J, the gap between germline ends came to 15 bases.

This chain joins TRBV10-1 and TRBJ2-2; 12 bases fit TRBD2. V was pared by 4 bases and J by 2 bases, with 2 bases of the junction left unmatched. Germline lookup yields CDR1 WNHNN and CDR2 SYGVQD (reference sequence). This CDR3 has 16 residues. CDR3 nucleotides: TGCGCCAGCAGTGGACTAGCGGGGGAAAACACCGGGGAGCTGTTTTTT. It specifies CASSGLAGENTGELFF.

The chain employs TRBV2 and TRBJ2-7, with TRBD1 matching 11 bases. The V gene end was trimmed by 6 bases and the J gene end by 6 bases; junction bases not matched to a gene: 10. This CDR3 contains 15 residues. Germline V lookup: CDR1 SNHLY, CDR2 FYNNEI. For the CDR3, the DNA is TGTGCCAGCAGCGCCAGGACAGGGGGCGGTGCCGAGCAGTACTTC. As protein: CASSARTGGGAEQYF.

The rearrangement uses TRBV19 and TRBJ1-2; 7 nucleotides line up with TRBD1. Germline CDR1 reads LNHDA; CDR2 reads SQIVND (reference sequence). This CDR3 has 12 residues. The V segment lost 5 bases and the J segment 10 bases; nucleotides outside the gene matches: 7. The CDR3 bases are TGTGCCAGTAGTTTCCGACAGGGACACTACACCTTC. It codes for CASSFRQGHYTF. The entire variable domain, with the rest obtained from reference TRBV19 and TRBJ1-2, is as follows: DGGITQSPKYLFRKEGQNVTLSCEQNLNHDAMYWYRQDPGQGLRLIYYSQIVNDFQKGDIAEGYSVSREKKESFPLTVTSAQKNPTAFYLCASSFRQGHYTFGSGTRLTVV.

CDR3 DNA sequence: TGTGCCAGTAGTATGGGGGCGGACGGAGTCTACGAGCAGTACTTC. Amino acid sequence: CASSMGADGVYEQYF. The chain couples TRBV19 to TRBJ2-7, with a possible D match to TRBD1 (6 bases). The CDR3 runs 15 residues. Trimming cost V 3 bases and J 3 bases, with 15 bases left between them. Germline loops: CDR1 LNHDA, CDR2 SQIVND (reference sequence).

The rearrangement joins TRBV5-1 to TRBJ2-2; 10 bases line up with TRBD1. Germline-derived CDR1 and CDR2 are SGHRS and YFSETQ. V gave up 4 bases and J gave up 8 bases; unmatched junction bases: 8. The CDR3 consists of 15 residues. The CDR3 DNA sequence: TGCGCCAGCAGCCCCGGGACAGGGGATAAGGGGGAGCTGTTTTTT. Translated, it gives CASSPGTGDKGELFF.

The CDR3 DNA is TGCGCCAGCAGCTTAGGCGGTAACTATGGCTACACCTTC. It is translated as CASSLGGNYGYTF. V is TRBV5-1 and J is TRBJ1-2; D unclear. V lost 2 bases and J 1 base, leaving 6 bases between the germline ends. The germline V gene encodes CDR1 SGHRS and CDR2 YFSETQ. CDR3 length equals 13 residues.

The V and J genes are TRBV5-4 and TRBJ1-2; D unclear. The CDR3 length is 13 residues. Germline V lookup: CDR1 SGHNT, CDR2 YYREEE (reference sequence). Trimming cost V 4 bases and J 1 base, with 8 bases left between them. The CDR3 region has the DNA TGTGCCAGCAGCGCGGCGGGTAACTATGGCTACACCTTC. It is translated as CASSAAGNYGYTF.

The chain joins TRBV3-1 (or the pseudogene TRBV3-2) to TRBJ1-5; weak D call: TRBD1 (6 bases). Trimming took off 6 bases at V and 0 bases at J, with 12 bases between the two ends. Germline V gives CDR1 LGHDT, CDR2 YNNKEL (reference sequence). The length of the CDR3 is 15 residues. In DNA form, the CDR3 reads TGTGCCAGCAGTCGAGGACAGTTTAGCAATCAGCCCCAGCATTTT. This sequence encodes CASSRGQFSNQPQHF.